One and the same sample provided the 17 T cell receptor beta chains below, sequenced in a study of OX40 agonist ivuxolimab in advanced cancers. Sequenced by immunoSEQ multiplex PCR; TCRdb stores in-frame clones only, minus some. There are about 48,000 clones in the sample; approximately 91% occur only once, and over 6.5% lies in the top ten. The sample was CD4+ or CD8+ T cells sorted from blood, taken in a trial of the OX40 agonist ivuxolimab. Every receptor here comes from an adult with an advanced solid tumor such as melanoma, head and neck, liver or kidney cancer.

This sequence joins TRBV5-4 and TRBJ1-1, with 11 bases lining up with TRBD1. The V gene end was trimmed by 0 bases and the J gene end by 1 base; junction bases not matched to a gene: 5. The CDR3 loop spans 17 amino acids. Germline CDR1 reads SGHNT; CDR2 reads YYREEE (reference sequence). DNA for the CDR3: TGTGCCAGCAGCTTGGAAGGACAGGGGGCGGGGAACACTGAAGCTTTCTTT. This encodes CASSLEGQGAGNTEAFF.

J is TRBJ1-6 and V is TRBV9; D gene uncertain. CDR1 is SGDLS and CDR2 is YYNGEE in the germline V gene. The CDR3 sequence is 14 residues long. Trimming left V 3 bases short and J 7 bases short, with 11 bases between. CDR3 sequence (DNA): TGTGCCAGCAGCGGACCGACGGGCAATTCACCCCTCCACTTT. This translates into CASSGPTGNSPLHF.

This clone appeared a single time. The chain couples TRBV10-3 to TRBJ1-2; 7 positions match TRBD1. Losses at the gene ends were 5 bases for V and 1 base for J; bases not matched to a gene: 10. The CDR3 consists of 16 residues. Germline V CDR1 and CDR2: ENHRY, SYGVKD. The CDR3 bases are TGTGCCATCAGTTCCGATCAGACAGGGATTAACTATGGCTACACCTTC. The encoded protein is CAISSDQTGINYGYTF.

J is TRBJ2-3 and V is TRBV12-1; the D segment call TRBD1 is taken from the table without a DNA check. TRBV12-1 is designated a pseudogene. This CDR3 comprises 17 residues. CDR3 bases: TGTGCCAGCAGCTTCTTTGACACGAAAAGTTTCACAGATACGCAGTATTTT. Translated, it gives CASSFFDTKSFTDTQYF.

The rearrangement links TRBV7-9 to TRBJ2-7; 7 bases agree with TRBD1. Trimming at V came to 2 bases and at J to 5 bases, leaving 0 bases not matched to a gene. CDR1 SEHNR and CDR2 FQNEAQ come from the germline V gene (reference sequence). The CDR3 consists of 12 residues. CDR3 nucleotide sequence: TGTGCCAGCAGCTTAACAGGGGACGAGCAGTACGTC. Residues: CASSLTGDEQYV.

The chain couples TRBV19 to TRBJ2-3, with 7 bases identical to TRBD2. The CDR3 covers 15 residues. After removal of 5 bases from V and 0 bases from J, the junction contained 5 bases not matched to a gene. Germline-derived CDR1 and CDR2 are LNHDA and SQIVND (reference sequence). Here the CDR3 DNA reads TGTGCCAGTAGTCACGGAGCGGGGAGCACAGATACGCAGTATTTT. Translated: CASSHGAGSTDTQYF.

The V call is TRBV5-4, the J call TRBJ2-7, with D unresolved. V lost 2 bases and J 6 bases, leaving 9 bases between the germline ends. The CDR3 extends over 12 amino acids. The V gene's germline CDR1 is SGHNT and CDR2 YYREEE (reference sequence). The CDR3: CASSFCRTEQYV. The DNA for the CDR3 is TGTGCCAGCAGCTTTTGTAGGACCGAGCAGTACGTC.

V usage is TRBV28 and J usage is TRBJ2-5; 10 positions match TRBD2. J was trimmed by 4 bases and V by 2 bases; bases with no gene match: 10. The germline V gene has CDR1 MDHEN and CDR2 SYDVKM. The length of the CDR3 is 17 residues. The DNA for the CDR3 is TGTGCCAGCAGTTTAAGTGGGACTAGCGAACGCCGAGAGACCCAGTACTTC. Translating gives CASSLSGTSERRETQYF. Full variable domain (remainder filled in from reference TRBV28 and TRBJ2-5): DVKVTQSSRYLVKRTGEKVFLECVQDMDHENMFWYRQDPGLGLRLIYFSYDVKMKEKGDIPEGYSVSREKKERFSLILESASTNQTSMYLCASSLSGTSERRETQYFGPGTRLLVL.

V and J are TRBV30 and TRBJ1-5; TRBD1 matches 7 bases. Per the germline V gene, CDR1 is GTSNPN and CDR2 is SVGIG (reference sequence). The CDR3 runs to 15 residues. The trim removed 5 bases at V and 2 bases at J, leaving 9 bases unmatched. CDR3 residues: CAWGPTGYGNQPQHF. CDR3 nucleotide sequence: TGTGCCTGGGGACCGACAGGGTACGGCAATCAGCCCCAGCATTTT.

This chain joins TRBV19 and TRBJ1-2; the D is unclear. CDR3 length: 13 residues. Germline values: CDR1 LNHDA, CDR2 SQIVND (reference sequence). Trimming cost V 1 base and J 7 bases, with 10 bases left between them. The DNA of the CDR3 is TGTGCCAGTAGTATAGCCCCCCACCGTGGCTACACCTTC. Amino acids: CASSIAPHRGYTF.

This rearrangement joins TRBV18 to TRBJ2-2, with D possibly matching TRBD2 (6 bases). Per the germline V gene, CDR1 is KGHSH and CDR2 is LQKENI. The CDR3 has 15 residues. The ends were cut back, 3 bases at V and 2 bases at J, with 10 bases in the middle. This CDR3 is CASSPRGVNTGELFF. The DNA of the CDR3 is TGTGCCAGCTCACCGCGGGGCGTTAACACCGGGGAGCTGTTTTTT.

CDR3 nucleotides: TGTGCCAGCAGTCTCCGGGGGGAGCAGTTCTTC. Translated: CASSLRGEQFF. V is TRBV27 and J is TRBJ2-1; D might be TRBD2 (6 bases). The CDR3 has 11 amino acids. V dropped 5 bases and J dropped 10 bases, with 9 bases sitting between them. The germline V gene has CDR1 MNHEY and CDR2 SMNVEV (reference sequence).

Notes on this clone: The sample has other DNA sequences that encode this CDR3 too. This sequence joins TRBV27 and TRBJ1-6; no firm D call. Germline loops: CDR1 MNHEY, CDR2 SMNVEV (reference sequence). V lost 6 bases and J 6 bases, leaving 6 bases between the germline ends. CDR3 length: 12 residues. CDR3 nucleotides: TGTGCCAGCAGGCCATTTAATTCACCCCTCCACTTT. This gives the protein CASRPFNSPLHF.

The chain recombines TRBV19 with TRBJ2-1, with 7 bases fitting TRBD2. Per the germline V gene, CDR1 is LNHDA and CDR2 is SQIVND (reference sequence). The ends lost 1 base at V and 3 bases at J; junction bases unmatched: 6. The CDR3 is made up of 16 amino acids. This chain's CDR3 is CASSIGRGDLYNEQFF. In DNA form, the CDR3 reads TGTGCCAGTAGTATAGGCCGGGGGGATCTCTACAATGAGCAGTTCTTC. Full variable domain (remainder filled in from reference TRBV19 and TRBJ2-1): DGGITQSPKYLFRKEGQNVTLSCEQNLNHDAMYWYRQDPGQGLRLIYYSQIVNDFQKGDIAEGYSVSREKKESFPLTVTSAQKNPTAFYLCASSIGRGDLYNEQFFGPGTRLTVL.

The CDR3 nucleotides read TGCGCCAGCAATTGCTCTGTGGACAGGGATGTGACGACTAATGAAAAACTGTTTTTT. It translates to CASNCSVDRDVTTNEKLFF. This chain joins TRBV5-1 and TRBJ1-4, with TRBD1 matching 8 bases. The V segment lost 6 bases and the J segment 2 bases; nucleotides outside the gene matches: 18. The CDR3 is made up of 19 amino acids. CDR1 is SGHRS, CDR2 YFSETQ, per germline.

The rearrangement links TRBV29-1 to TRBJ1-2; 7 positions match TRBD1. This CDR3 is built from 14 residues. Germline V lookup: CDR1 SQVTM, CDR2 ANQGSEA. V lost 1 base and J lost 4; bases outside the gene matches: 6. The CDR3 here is CSVEVGTELYGYTF. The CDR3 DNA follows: TGCAGCGTTGAAGTGGGGACAGAACTCTATGGCTACACCTTC.

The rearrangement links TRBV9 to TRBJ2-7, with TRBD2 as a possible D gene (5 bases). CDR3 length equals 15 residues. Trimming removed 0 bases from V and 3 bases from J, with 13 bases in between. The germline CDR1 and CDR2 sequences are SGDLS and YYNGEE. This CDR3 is CASSVGIGSHYEQYF. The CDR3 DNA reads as TGTGCCAGCAGCGTAGGAATAGGGAGCCACTACGAGCAGTACTTC.